Reported below is one T cell receptor beta chain. Roughly 0.45 to 1 ug RNA was reverse transcribed with random hexamers. Multiplex immunoSEQ PCR targeted 54 Vbeta and 13 Jbeta TCR beta segments. TCRdb processed the immunoSEQ multiplex PCR reads anew with MiXCR; each CDR3 protein has one entry. Counted here are about 150,000 distinct CDR3 sequences, 85% to 95% occurring once; the ten biggest clones make up about 0.21%. The sample is drawn from a study of CD8 T cells in Susac syndrome. The CDR3 sequence is 12 residues long. Per the germline V gene, CDR1 is SQVTM and CDR2 is ANQGSEA. V was clipped by 6 bases and J by 4 bases, with 12 bases between them. The authors carried out high-throughput sequencing of TCR beta. They applied it to CD8+ and CD4+ T cells obtained from blood. Each multiple sclerosis control was a treatment-naive patient with relapsing-remitting disease that was either stable or active. Purification of the CD8+ and CD4+ T cells relied on negative isolation, and TEMRA cells underwent FACS enrichment.

Sequencing input: CD8+ T cells from PBMCs. The chain couples TRBV29-1 to TRBJ1-1; maybe TRBD1 (6 bases). The sequence was obtained from a human donor with multiple sclerosis. The CDR3 loop is CSVLGGGTEAFF. The CDR3 DNA follows: TGCAGCGTCCTAGGGGGGGGCACTGAAGCTTTCTTT.